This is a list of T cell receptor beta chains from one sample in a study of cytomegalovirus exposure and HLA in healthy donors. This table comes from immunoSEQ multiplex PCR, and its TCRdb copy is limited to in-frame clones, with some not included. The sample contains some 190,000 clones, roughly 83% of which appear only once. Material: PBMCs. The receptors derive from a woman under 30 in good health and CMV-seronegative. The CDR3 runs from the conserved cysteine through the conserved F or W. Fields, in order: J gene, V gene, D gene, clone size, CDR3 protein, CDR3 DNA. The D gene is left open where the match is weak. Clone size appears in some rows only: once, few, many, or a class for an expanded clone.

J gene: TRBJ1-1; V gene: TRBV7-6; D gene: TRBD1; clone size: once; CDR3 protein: CASSLGQGIEAFF; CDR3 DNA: TGTGCCAGCAGCTTGGGACAGGGAATTGAAGCTTTCTTT
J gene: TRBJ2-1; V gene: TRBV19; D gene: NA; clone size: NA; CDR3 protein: CASSIRSGFDNEQFF; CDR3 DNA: TGTGCCAGTAGTATAAGAAGCGGGTTCGACAATGAGCAGTTCTTC
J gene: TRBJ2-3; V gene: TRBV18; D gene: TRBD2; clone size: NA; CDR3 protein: CASSPSGASDTDTQYF; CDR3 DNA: TGTGCCAGCTCACCAAGCGGGGCGAGTGACACAGATACGCAGTATTTT
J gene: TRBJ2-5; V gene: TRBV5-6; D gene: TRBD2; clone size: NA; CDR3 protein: CASSLRLAGGPDPWTQYF; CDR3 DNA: TGTGCCAGCAGCTTACGACTAGCGGGGGGGCCGGACCCATGGACCCAGTACTTC
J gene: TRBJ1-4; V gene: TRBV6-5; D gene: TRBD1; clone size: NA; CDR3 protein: CASSRLTGGNEKLFF; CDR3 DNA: TGTGCCAGCAGCCGCCTGACAGGGGGAAATGAAAAACTGTTTTTT
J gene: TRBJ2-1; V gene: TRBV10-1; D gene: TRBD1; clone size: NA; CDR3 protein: CASSDRAEGSNEQFF; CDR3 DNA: TGCGCCAGCAGCGACAGGGCCGAGGGATCCAATGAGCAGTTCTTC
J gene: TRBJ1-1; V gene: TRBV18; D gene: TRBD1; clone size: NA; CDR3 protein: CASSQTNRGNTEAFF; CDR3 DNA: TGTGCCAGCTCACAAACGAACAGGGGGAACACTGAAGCTTTCTTT
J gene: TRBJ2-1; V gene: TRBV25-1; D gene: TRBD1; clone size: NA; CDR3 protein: CASSGWTGGKQFF; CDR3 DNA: TGTGCCAGCAGTGGTTGGACAGGTGGCAAGCAGTTCTTC
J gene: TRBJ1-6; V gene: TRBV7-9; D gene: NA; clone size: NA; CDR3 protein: CASSPGNSPLHF; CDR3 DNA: TGTGCCAGCAGCCCAGGAAATTCACCCCTCCACTTT
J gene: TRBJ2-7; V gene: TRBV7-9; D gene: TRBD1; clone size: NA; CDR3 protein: CASSLAYGTGEGEQYF; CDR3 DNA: TGTGCCAGCAGCTTAGCTTACGGGACAGGGGAGGGCGAGCAGTACTTC
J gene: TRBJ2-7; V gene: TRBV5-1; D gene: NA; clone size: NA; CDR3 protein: CASSLTEDEQYF; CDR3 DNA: TGCGCCAGCAGCTTGACGGAGGACGAGCAGTACTTC
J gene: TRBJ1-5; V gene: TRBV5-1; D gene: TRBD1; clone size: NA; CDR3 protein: CASSLSAGGINQPQHF; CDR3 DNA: TGCGCCAGCAGCTTGTCAGCAGGGGGCATTAATCAGCCCCAGCATTTT
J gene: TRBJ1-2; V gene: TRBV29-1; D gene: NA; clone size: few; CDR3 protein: CSVKGPFEAF; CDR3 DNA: TGCAGCGTTAAAGGGCCCTTTGAGGCCTTC
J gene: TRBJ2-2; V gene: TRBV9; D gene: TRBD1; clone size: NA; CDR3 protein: CASSVGGQGTGELFF; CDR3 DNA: TGTGCCAGCAGCGTAGGGGGACAGGGGACCGGGGAGCTGTTTTTT
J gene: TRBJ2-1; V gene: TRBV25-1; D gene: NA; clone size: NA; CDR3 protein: CASSDQKRYEQFF; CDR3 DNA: TGTGCCAGCAGTGACCAGAAACGATATGAGCAGTTCTTC
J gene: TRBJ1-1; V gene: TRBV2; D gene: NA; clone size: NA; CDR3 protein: CASQWTAEAFF; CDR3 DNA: TGTGCCAGCCAATGGACAGCGGAAGCTTTCTTT